Here is one T cell receptor (beta chain) with its context. No antigen is known for it. The sample comes from a study of T cell responses to AZD1222 COVID-19 vaccine. Across the study: It was second doses at about 4 or about 12 weeks that were pooled. Whole-study findings and limits: Spike-spanning, vaccine-associated CD4 TCRs were dominant at 160-218 and 743-854.

The data were produced by immunoSEQ multiplex PCR, yet TCRdb's version contains in-frame clones alone and is incomplete. The sample includes fewer than 120,000 clones, about 88% of them seen just once. This CDR3 spans 12 amino acids. Germline assignment: CDR1 SGHDN and CDR2 FVKESK. The ends were cut back, 4 bases at V and 2 bases at J, with 6 bases in the middle. This receptor was identified in an adult in good health. The rearrangement joins TRBV14 to TRBJ2-7, with D hard to call. This specimen consisted of peripheral blood, obtained on day 0 of AZD1222 vaccination. The CDR3 DNA sequence: TGTGCCAGCAGCCGCGGCGCCTACGAGCAGTACTTC. Its protein product is CASSRGAYEQYF.